This paragraph reports one TCR beta chain. Its antigen is unknown. This sample was included in a study of neoadjuvant anti-PD-1 for oral cavity cancer. Across the study: Around day 43, patients without progression received a fourth nivolumab dose before surgery. Notes on the study in general: Post-nivolumab, blood T cell clonality was significantly elevated in non-responders.

Some clones are missing from TCRdb's copy, which holds only in-frame ones; the method was immunoSEQ multiplex PCR. Of around 81,000 clones in the sample, about 80% were seen once. This CDR3 has 16 amino acids. After removal of 4 bases from V and 4 bases from J, the junction contained 8 bases not matched to a gene. The germline V gene has CDR1 ENHRY and CDR2 SYGVKD. These oral cavity squamous cell carcinomas were HPV-negative and locally advanced. The TCR sequence derives from a person between 40 and 80 years old with oral cavity squamous cell carcinoma. The sample in question was PBMCs, obtained before nivolumab (anti-PD-1) treatment. The chain links TRBV10-3 to TRBJ2-3; 10 bases are a match to TRBD2. Here the CDR3 reads CAISGSSGSRPDTQYF. CDR3 in DNA: TGTGCCATCAGTGGATCTAGCGGGAGCCGCCCAGATACGCAGTATTTT.